Here is one T cell receptor (beta chain) with its context. In the original analysis: By means of reference gene primer amplification, nucleated cell counts were estimated. Data came from immunoSEQ multiplex PCR; TCRdb stores just in-frame clones and leaves some out. The V and J calls and clone size were taken over from that table, and D and trimming were inferred from the DNA. The data show some 140,000 clones, with more than 60% seen just once and about an eighth held by the top ten. This entry belongs to a study of blood T cell repertoires in COVID-19. About the study: There were acute and convalescent COVID-19 samples, and they came from the United States, Italy and Spain. Sample material is recorded as cDNA or gDNA derived from T cells, B-cell-depleted T cells, or PBMCs.

This CDR3 comprises 14 residues. The germline gives CDR1 MDHEN, CDR2 SYDVKM. J was trimmed by 7 bases and V by 6 bases; bases with no gene match: 8. The receptor was derived from a man aged 80 or over with acute or convalescent COVID-19. The J gene is TRBJ1-5, the V gene TRBV28, with TRBD1 matching over 8 bases. The sequenced sample consisted of peripheral blood. CDR3 protein: CASSWTGMGQPQHF. CDR3 coding DNA: TGTGCCAGCAGCTGGACAGGGATGGGACAGCCCCAGCATTTT.